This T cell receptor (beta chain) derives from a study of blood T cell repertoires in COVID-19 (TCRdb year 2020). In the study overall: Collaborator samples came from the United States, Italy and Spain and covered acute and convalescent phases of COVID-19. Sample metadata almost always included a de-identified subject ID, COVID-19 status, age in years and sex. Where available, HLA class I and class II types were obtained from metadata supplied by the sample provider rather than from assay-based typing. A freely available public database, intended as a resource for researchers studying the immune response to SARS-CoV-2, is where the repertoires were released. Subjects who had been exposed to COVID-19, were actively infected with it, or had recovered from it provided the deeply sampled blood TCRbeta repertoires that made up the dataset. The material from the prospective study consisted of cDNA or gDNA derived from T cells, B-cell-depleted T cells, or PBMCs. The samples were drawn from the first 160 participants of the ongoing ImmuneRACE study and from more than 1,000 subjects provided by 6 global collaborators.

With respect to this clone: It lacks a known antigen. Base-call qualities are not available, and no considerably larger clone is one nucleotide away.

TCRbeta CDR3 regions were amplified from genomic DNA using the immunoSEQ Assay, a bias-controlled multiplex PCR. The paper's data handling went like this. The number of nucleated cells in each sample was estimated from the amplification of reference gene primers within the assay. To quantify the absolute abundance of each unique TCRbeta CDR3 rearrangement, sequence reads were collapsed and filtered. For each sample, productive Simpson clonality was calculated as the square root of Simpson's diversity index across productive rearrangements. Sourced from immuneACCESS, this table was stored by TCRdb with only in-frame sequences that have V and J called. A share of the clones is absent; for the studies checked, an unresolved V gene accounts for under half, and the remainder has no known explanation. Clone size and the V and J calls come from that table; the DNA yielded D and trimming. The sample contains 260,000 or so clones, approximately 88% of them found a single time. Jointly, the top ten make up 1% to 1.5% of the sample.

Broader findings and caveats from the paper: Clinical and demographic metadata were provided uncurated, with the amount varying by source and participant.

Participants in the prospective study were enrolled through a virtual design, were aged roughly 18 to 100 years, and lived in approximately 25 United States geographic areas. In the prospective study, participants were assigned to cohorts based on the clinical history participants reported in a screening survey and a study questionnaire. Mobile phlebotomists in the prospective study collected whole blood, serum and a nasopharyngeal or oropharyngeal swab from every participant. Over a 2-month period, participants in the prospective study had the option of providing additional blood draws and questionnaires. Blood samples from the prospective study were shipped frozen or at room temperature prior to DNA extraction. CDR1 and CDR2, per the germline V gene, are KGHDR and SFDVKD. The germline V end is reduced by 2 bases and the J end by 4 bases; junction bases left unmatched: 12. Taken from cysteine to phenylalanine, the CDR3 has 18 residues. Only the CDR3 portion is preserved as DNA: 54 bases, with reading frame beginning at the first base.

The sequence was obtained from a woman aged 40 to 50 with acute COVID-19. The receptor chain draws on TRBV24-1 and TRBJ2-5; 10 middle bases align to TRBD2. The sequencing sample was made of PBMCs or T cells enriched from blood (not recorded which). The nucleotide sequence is TGTGCCACCAGTGATTCTTCACCTAGCGGGAGCTCCCTAGAGACCCAGTACTTC. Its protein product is CATSDSSPSGSSLETQYF.